This entry lists 23 T cell receptor beta chains sequenced from one sample in a study of T cell responses to AZD1222 COVID-19 vaccine. Sequencing was performed with immunoSEQ multiplex PCR; in TCRdb, only in-frame clones are kept and a portion is missing. Found here are 200,000 or so clones, approximately 91% of them singletons; the top ten hold roughly 0.99%. This sample comprised peripheral blood, obtained on day 0 of AZD1222 vaccination. These receptors were collected from an adult in good health.

This clone appeared a few times. This chain links TRBV19 with TRBJ2-7, with D hard to call. This CDR3 has 13 amino acids. The V end lost 3 bases, the J end lost 0 bases, and 6 bases lay between the germline ends. CDR1 is LNHDA and CDR2 is SQIVND in the germline V gene (reference sequence). The CDR3 reads CASSIRYSYEQYF. The CDR3 DNA sequence: TGTGCCAGTAGTATTCGTTACTCCTACGAGCAGTACTTC.

This clone was detected only a few times. This chain links TRBV19 with TRBJ2-1; no clear D gene. Looked up from germline, CDR1 is LNHDA and CDR2 is SQIVND (reference sequence). Trimming stripped 5 bases from V and 10 bases from J, with 18 bases between. The CDR3 length is 14 residues. CDR3 sequence reads: CASSSLGSVPEQFF. In DNA form, the CDR3 reads TGTGCCAGTAGTTCCCTAGGGTCCGTCCCCGAGCAGTTCTTC.

This clone occurred a few times. The chain uses TRBV19 and TRBJ2-1; TRBD1 agrees at 8 bases. Germline V gives CDR1 LNHDA, CDR2 SQIVND (reference sequence). The CDR3 covers 15 residues. The V segment lost 7 bases and the J segment 4 bases; nucleotides outside the gene matches: 9. CDR3 loop: CASKETGQVYNEQFF. In DNA, the CDR3 is TGTGCCAGTAAGGAAACGGGACAGGTGTACAATGAGCAGTTCTTC.

The rearrangement links TRBV19 to TRBJ1-5; D is possibly TRBD1 (6 bases). This CDR3 spans 14 amino acids. Deletions cut 6 bases from V and 5 bases from J, with 14 bases between. Germline CDR1 LNHDA, CDR2 SQIVND (reference sequence). CDR3 in amino acids: CASSLTGSDQPQHF. CDR3 coding DNA: TGTGCCAGTAGCCTAACAGGGAGCGATCAGCCCCAGCATTTT.

The chain recombines TRBV7-9 with TRBJ2-1; no firm D call. V was pared by 8 bases and J by 5 bases, with 7 bases between. CDR3 length: 11 residues. CDR1 SEHNR and CDR2 FQNEAQ come from the germline V gene (reference sequence). DNA of the CDR3: TGTGCCAGCTGCACTGACAATGAGCAGTTCTTC. Its translation: CASCTDNEQFF.

The chain has TRBV5-1 and TRBJ2-7; D is possibly TRBD1 or TRBD2 (5 bases each). Trimming removed 1 base at V and 4 bases at J, with 12 bases between. Germline V CDR1 and CDR2: SGHRS, YFSETQ. This CDR3 comprises 14 residues. The DNA of the CDR3 is TGCGCCAGCAGCTTGACGGGACCGCTGTACGAGCAGTACTTC. Protein sequence: CASSLTGPLYEQYF.

The rearrangement joins TRBV5-6 to TRBJ1-4; 7 nucleotides line up with TRBD1. This CDR3 comprises 13 residues. Germline V lookup: CDR1 SGHDT, CDR2 YYEEEE. With 2 bases clipped from V and 12 bases from J, the junction kept 7 bases outside the gene matches. This CDR3 is CASSLLDRKELFF. DNA of the CDR3: TGTGCCAGCAGCTTATTGGACAGGAAGGAACTGTTTTTT.

A word on this clone: The same CDR3 can be traced to other DNA sequences in this sample. V and J are TRBV5-1 and TRBJ1-3; tentative D call: TRBD1 (5 bases). Germline-derived CDR1 and CDR2 are SGHRS and YFSETQ. This CDR3 has 16 amino acids. Trimming took off 0 bases at V and 0 bases at J, with 10 bases between the two ends. The CDR3 sequence: CASSLAGGDSGNTIYF. The DNA of the CDR3 is TGCGCCAGCAGCTTGGCTGGGGGAGACTCTGGAAACACCATATATTTT.

This chain joins TRBV7-8 and TRBJ1-2; 10 bases agree with TRBD1. The CDR3 runs to 13 residues. The J segment lost 14 bases and the V segment lost 0 bases, leaving 6 bases of the junction unmatched. In germline, CDR1 is SGHVS, CDR2 FQNEAQ. The CDR3: CASSLASAGQGTF. In nucleotides, the CDR3 is TGTGCCAGCAGCTTAGCGTCGGCGGGACAGGGGACCTTC.

The V call is TRBV7-9, the J call TRBJ1-2; tentative D call: TRBD1 (6 bases). Per the germline V gene, CDR1 is SEHNR and CDR2 is FQNEAQ (reference sequence). The V end was cut by 4 bases, the J end by 6 bases, with 15 bases between. The CDR3 has 14 amino acids. CDR3 residues: CASSYVTGSNGYTF. The CDR3 DNA reads TGTGCCAGCAGCTATGTGACAGGCTCAAATGGCTACACCTTC.

The chain joins TRBV5-4 to TRBJ2-7; 9 bases match TRBD1. The germline V gene encodes CDR1 SGHNT and CDR2 YYREEE (reference sequence). This CDR3 is built from 15 residues. The J segment lost 5 bases and the V segment lost 4 bases, leaving 10 bases of the junction unmatched. Here the CDR3 DNA reads TGTGCCAGCAGCCCACCCGGACAGGGGAGGCACGAGCAGTACTTC. Residues: CASSPPGQGRHEQYF.

This clone was counted a single time. This chain links TRBV19 with TRBJ2-7, with D maybe TRBD1 (5 bases). CDR1 LNHDA and CDR2 SQIVND come from the germline V gene (reference sequence). The CDR3 is 17 residues long. Trimming left V 6 bases short and J 0 bases short, with 21 bases between. The CDR3 spells CASSPGAGGQRSYEQYF. CDR3 nucleotides: TGTGCCAGTAGCCCTGGGGCCGGTGGGCAGCGCTCCTACGAGCAGTACTTC.

The chain couples TRBV11-2 to TRBJ2-2; D remains unclear. CDR3 length: 15 residues. From germline, CDR1 is SGHAT and CDR2 FQNNGV. Trimming pared 5 bases from V and 1 base from J, leaving 11 bases between. The CDR3 DNA follows: TGTGCCAGCAGCCGGCAGATCGAGAACACCGGGGAGCTGTTTTTT. Translating it yields CASSRQIENTGELFF.

J is TRBJ2-6 and V is TRBV19; D perhaps matches TRBD1 (5 bases). V lost 11 bases, J lost 0 bases, and 32 bases lay in between. This CDR3 comprises 21 residues. Germline V gene data show CDR1 as LNHDA and CDR2 as SQIVND (reference sequence). CDR3 amino acids: CAHAPRGRGPKADSGANVLTF. The CDR3 nucleotides read TGTGCCCACGCACCGCGCGGAAGGGGTCCAAAGGCTGACTCTGGGGCCAACGTCCTGACTTTC.

The chain uses TRBV19 and TRBJ1-1, with 8 bases fitting TRBD1. V lost 3 bases to trimming and J lost 5 bases; unmatched junction nucleotides: 2. The V gene's germline CDR1 is LNHDA and CDR2 SQIVND (reference sequence). The CDR3 totals 13 residues. The CDR3 loop is CASSIRGRTEAFF. In DNA form, the CDR3 reads TGTGCCAGTAGTATCAGGGGGCGAACTGAAGCTTTCTTT.

This rearrangement joins TRBV5-4 to TRBJ2-5; TRBD1 might be the D (5 bases). The germline V gene encodes CDR1 SGHNT and CDR2 YYREEE (reference sequence). The CDR3 runs to 14 residues. V lost 4 bases, J lost 0 bases, and 10 bases lay in between. The CDR3: CASSLGADQETQYF. The DNA for the CDR3 is TGTGCCAGCAGCCTTGGGGCAGACCAAGAGACCCAGTACTTC.

The chain uses TRBV7-9 and TRBJ2-1, with D uncertain. There are 14 residues in the CDR3. Looked up from germline, CDR1 is SEHNR and CDR2 is FQNEAQ (reference sequence). Trimming shortened V by 1 base and J by 3 bases, and 7 bases separated the two germline ends. Written as DNA, the CDR3 is TGTGCCAGCAGCTTAGTAGGGAACTACAATGAGCAGTTCTTC. It specifies CASSLVGNYNEQFF.

The chain recombines TRBV15 with TRBJ1-3; tentatively, D is TRBD1 (5 bases). The ends were cut back, 5 bases at V and 6 bases at J, with 17 bases in the middle. Per the germline V gene, CDR1 is LNHNV and CDR2 is YYDKDF (reference sequence). The CDR3 totals 15 residues. Here the CDR3 DNA reads TGTGCCACCAGCCGAAGCACAACAGGTTCAAACACCATATATTTT. This encodes CATSRSTTGSNTIYF.

The chain recombines TRBV4-2 with TRBJ2-5, with a weak D call TRBD2 (6 bases). This CDR3 has 16 residues. V lost 0 bases, J lost 1 base, and 12 bases lay in between. CDR1 and CDR2 from the germline V gene are LGHNA and YNFKEQ. This CDR3 reads CASSQEFGGGQETQYF. The CDR3 DNA reads TGTGCCAGCAGCCAAGAGTTCGGGGGAGGCCAAGAGACCCAGTACTTC.

The chain joins TRBV6-5 to TRBJ2-3; D is undetermined. Germline V gene lookup returns CDR1 MNHEY and CDR2 SVGAGI. Trimming left V 0 bases short and J 2 bases short, with 9 bases between. This CDR3 has 15 amino acids. CDR3 sequence (DNA): TGTGCCAGCAGTTACTCGAAACAGAACACAGATACGCAGTATTTT. Its protein is CASSYSKQNTDTQYF.

The chain combines TRBV29-1 with TRBJ2-5; maybe TRBD2 (7 bases). The CDR3 consists of 15 residues. Deletions cut 0 bases from V and 4 bases from J, with 15 bases between. The V gene's germline CDR1 is SQVTM and CDR2 ANQGSEA. This chain's CDR3 is CSVEDPTGGLETQYF. As DNA, the CDR3 is TGCAGCGTTGAAGATCCTACGGGGGGCTTAGAGACCCAGTACTTC.

The gene calls are TRBV2 and TRBJ1-5; 9 bases are shared with TRBD1. The CDR3 runs to 15 residues. After removal of 2 bases from V and 5 bases from J, the junction contained 4 bases not matched to a gene. Germline V lookup: CDR1 SNHLY, CDR2 FYNNEI. Here the CDR3 reads CASSETGQGYQPQHF. The CDR3 DNA reads TGTGCCAGCAGTGAAACGGGACAGGGATATCAGCCCCAGCATTTT.

The chain employs TRBV6-1 and TRBJ1-5; a weak D match, TRBD1 (6 bases). The germline V gene has CDR1 MNHNS and CDR2 SASEGT. CDR3 length equals 15 residues. V was clipped by 7 bases and J by 3 bases, with 16 bases between them. Written as DNA, the CDR3 is TGTGCCAGCAATGGGGGAGGGGGAGACAATCAGCCCCAGCATTTT. Translated, it gives CASNGGGGDNQPQHF.